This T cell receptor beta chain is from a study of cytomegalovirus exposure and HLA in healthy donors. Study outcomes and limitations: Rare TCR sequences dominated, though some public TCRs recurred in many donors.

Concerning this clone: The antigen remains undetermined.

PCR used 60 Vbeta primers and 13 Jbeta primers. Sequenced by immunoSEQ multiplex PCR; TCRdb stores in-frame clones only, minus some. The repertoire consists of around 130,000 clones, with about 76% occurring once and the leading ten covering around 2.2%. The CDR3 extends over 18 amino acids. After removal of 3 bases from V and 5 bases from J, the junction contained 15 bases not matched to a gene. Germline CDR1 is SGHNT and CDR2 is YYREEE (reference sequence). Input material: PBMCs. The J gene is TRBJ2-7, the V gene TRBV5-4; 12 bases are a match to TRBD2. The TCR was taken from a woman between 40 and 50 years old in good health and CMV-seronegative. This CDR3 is CASSSGTSGSRVGDEQYF. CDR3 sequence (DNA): TGTGCCAGCAGCTCCGGGACTAGCGGGTCCCGGGTGGGGGACGAGCAGTACTTC.